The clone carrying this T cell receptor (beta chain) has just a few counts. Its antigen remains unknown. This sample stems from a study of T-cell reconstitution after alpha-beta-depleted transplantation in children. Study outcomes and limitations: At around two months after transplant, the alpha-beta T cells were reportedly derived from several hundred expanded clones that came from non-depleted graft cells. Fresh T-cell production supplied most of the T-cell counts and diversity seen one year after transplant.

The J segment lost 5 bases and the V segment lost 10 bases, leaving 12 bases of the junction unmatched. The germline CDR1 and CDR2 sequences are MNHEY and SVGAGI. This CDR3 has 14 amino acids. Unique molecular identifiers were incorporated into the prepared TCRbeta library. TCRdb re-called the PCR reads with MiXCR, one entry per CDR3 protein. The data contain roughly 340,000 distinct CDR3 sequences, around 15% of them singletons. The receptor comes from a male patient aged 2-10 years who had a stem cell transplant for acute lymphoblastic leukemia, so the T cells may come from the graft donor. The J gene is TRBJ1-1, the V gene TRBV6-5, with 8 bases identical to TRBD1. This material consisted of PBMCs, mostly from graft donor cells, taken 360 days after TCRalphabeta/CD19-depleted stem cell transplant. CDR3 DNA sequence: TGTGCCACCCAGCAGGGGGCGGCGGTGACTGAAGCTTTCTTT. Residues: CATQQGAAVTEAFF.